This T cell receptor beta chain was recovered during a study of T-cell memory formation after mild COVID-19. Broader study findings: CD4+ clones that contracted lay mainly in CM and EM; CD8+ ones lay in EMRA.

This clonotype was seen at least ten times. The antigen is unknown. After 5'RACE with constant-segment primers, TCR alpha and TCR beta cDNA libraries carrying sample barcodes and UMIs were obtained. Using its own MiXCR run on the 5' RACE reads, TCRdb lists one record per CDR3 protein. The sample contains 180,000 or so distinct CDR3 sequences, approximately 10% of which appear only once. Trimming removed 6 bases at V and 0 bases at J, with 2 bases between. Germline CDR1 is KGHSH and CDR2 is LQKENI. The CDR3 totals 11 residues. The chain employs TRBV18 and TRBJ2-5; D uncertain. The sequence derives from a man between 18 and 35 years old who had mild COVID-19 (a few samples of this study predate the infection). Cell type and time point are not known. Specimen: PBMCs or a T cell subset sorted from them (not recorded which). The DNA for the CDR3 is TGTGCCAGCTCGGACCAAGAGACCCAGTACTTC. Translating gives CASSDQETQYF.